These 30 T cell receptor beta chains were all obtained from the same sample, sequenced in a study of blood T cell repertoires in COVID-19 (dated by TCRdb to 2020 to 2022). Library prep was done by the immunoSEQ multiplex PCR assay. This is the immuneACCESS table as TCRdb keeps it, with only in-frame sequences that have V and J called. A part of the clones is gone; compared with another copy, unresolved V genes explain less than half, and the rest is unexplained. This sample has around 130,000 clones in its table, and 86% of those were observed once. In total, the top ten clones hold 2.3% of the sample. The sample consisted of PBMCs or T cells enriched from blood (not recorded which). Source of these receptors: a woman aged 45-60 years who had recovered from COVID-19.

This sequence joins TRBV6-4 and TRBJ2-7, with a possible D match to TRBD2 (6 bases). The CDR3 contains 16 residues. V was clipped by 5 bases and J by 4 bases, with 21 bases between them. Germline CDR1 is MRHNA and CDR2 is SNTAGT. The CDR3 here is CASSPGWGDGQYEQYF. In DNA, the CDR3 is TGTGCCAGCAGTCCCGGGTGGGGGGACGGCCAATACGAGCAGTACTTC.

J is TRBJ2-7 and V is TRBV6-5; 9 bases align to TRBD2. The CDR3 covers 12 residues. V dropped 6 bases and J dropped 3; count of bases not matched to a gene: 0. Germline V lookup: CDR1 MNHEY, CDR2 SVGAGI. CDR3 sequence (DNA): TGTGCCAGCAGGACTAGCGGCTACGAGCAGTACTTC. It encodes CASRTSGYEQYF.

The rearrangement links TRBV7-2 to TRBJ2-7, with 9 bases identical to TRBD1. After removal of 5 bases from V and 4 bases from J, the junction contained 6 bases not matched to a gene. The length of the CDR3 is 14 residues. CDR1 and CDR2 from the germline V gene are SGHTA and FQGNSA. The CDR3 reads CASSTDRGPYEQYF. CDR3 coding DNA: TGTGCCAGCAGCACGGACAGGGGACCGTACGAGCAGTACTTC.

The genes are TRBV29-1 and TRBJ1-4; the match to TRBD1 covers 8 bases. The CDR3 length is 13 residues. CDR1 and CDR2 from the germline V gene are SQVTM and ANQGSEA. J gave up 5 bases and V 4 bases, and 3 bases lay outside the gene matches. Here the CDR3 DNA reads TGCAGCGTTGGGCGACAGGGGAATGAAAAACTGTTTTTT. Encoded protein: CSVGRQGNEKLFF.

The chain couples TRBV5-1 to TRBJ1-1; 7 nucleotides align to TRBD1. J was trimmed by 0 bases and V by 3 bases; bases with no gene match: 8. The CDR3 runs 16 residues. Germline assignment: CDR1 SGHRS and CDR2 YFSETQ. The CDR3 coding sequence is TGCGCCAGCAGCTCGGGACAGCAACACATGAACACTGAAGCTTTCTTT. Translating it yields CASSSGQQHMNTEAFF.

In DNA, the CDR3 is TGTGCCAGCAGCTTGGGAGACGGAGCCTCTGGGGCCAACGTCCTGACTTTC. Its translation is CASSLGDGASGANVLTF. V is TRBV5-4 and J is TRBJ2-6; D uncertain. The germline gives CDR1 SGHNT, CDR2 YYREEE (reference sequence). V was trimmed by 0 bases and J by 0 bases, leaving 10 bases between them. The CDR3 loop spans 17 amino acids.

This clone showed up just a few times. The rearrangement joins TRBV5-4 to TRBJ2-3; perhaps TRBD2 as D (6 bases). Trimming cost V 0 bases and J 0 bases, with 11 bases left between them. Per germline, CDR1 SGHNT and CDR2 YYREEE (reference sequence). CDR3 length: 16 residues. The chain's CDR3 is CASSLAPGASTDTQYF. As DNA, the CDR3 is TGTGCCAGCAGCTTGGCTCCGGGAGCTAGCACAGATACGCAGTATTTT.

The chain employs TRBV10-1 and TRBJ2-1, with 7 nucleotides matching TRBD1. Germline V gene lookup returns CDR1 WNHNN and CDR2 SYGVQD (reference sequence). The trim removed 8 bases at V and 7 bases at J, leaving 5 bases unmatched. This CDR3 has 12 amino acids. CDR3 sequence (DNA): TGCGCCAGCTCCCCGACAGGGAATGAGCAGTTCTTC. It encodes CASSPTGNEQFF.

The V gene is TRBV2, the J gene TRBJ2-4; 9 bases are shared with TRBD1. This CDR3 contains 18 residues. Germline CDR1 SNHLY, CDR2 FYNNEI. V lost 5 bases, J lost 0 bases, and 11 bases stayed unmatched. CDR3 residues: CASSKGTGNNVAKNIQYF. The CDR3 DNA follows: TGTGCCAGCAGTAAAGGGACAGGGAATAATGTAGCCAAAAACATTCAGTACTTC.

This chain connects TRBV5-1 to TRBJ2-5, with D tentatively TRBD2 (5 bases). Trimming shortened V by 0 bases and J by 6 bases, and 12 bases separated the two germline ends. This CDR3 is built from 14 residues. Germline assignment: CDR1 SGHRS and CDR2 YFSETQ. The CDR3 DNA is TGCGCCAGCAGCTTGGACAGCGGCACGCAGACCCAGTACTTC. The encoded protein is CASSLDSGTQTQYF.

The chain carries TRBV5-1 and TRBJ1-2; D possibly corresponds to TRBD1 (6 bases). The CDR3 has 12 amino acids. The ends were cut back, 2 bases at V and 5 bases at J, with 7 bases in the middle. The germline V gene encodes CDR1 SGHRS and CDR2 YFSETQ. CDR3 loop: CASSFTGYGYTF. CDR3 bases: TGCGCCAGCAGCTTCACAGGGTATGGCTACACCTTC.

V and J are TRBV7-9 and TRBJ2-1, with D unclear. The CDR3 runs 16 residues. Germline loops: CDR1 SEHNR, CDR2 FQNEAQ (reference sequence). Trimming cost V 8 bases and J 0 bases, with 17 bases left between them. The CDR3 region is CASDRDTRDSYNEQFF. The CDR3 DNA follows: TGTGCCAGCGATCGAGACACACGAGACTCCTACAATGAGCAGTTCTTC.

This chain connects TRBV19 to TRBJ1-5; tentatively, D is TRBD1 (5 bases). The CDR3 is 15 amino acids. Per the germline V gene, CDR1 is LNHDA and CDR2 is SQIVND (reference sequence). V lost 7 bases to trimming and J lost 0 bases, with 13 bases between them. The CDR3 nucleotides read TGTGCCAGTACTATTCCAGGGAATAGCAATCAGCCCCAGCATTTT. Translating it yields CASTIPGNSNQPQHF.

The gene calls are TRBV6-6 and TRBJ2-3; TRBD1 agrees at 9 bases. V shed 5 bases, J shed 6 bases, and the junction held 9 bases outside the gene matches. This CDR3 spans 15 amino acids. Germline CDR1 and CDR2: MNHNY and SVGAGI (reference sequence). CDR3 in DNA: TGTGCCAGCAGTCAACAGGGGGCCCAAGGGGATACGCAGTATTTT. Its translation: CASSQQGAQGDTQYF.

This rearrangement joins TRBV9 to TRBJ2-7, with 7 bases aligning to TRBD1. Germline CDR1 SGDLS, CDR2 YYNGEE. This CDR3 has 16 residues. Trimming cost V 3 bases and J 0 bases; bases outside gene matches: 9. The DNA for the CDR3 is TGTGCCAGCAGCGAACGACAGGGAACCACCTCCTACGAGCAGTACTTC. Residues: CASSERQGTTSYEQYF.

The rearrangement uses TRBV12-3 or TRBV12-4 and TRBJ1-5; D is unclear. With 3 bases removed from V and 2 bases from J, the gap between germline ends came to 5 bases. The CDR3 covers 13 residues. CDR3: CASSLSGNQPQHF. The DNA of the CDR3 is TGTGCCAGCAGTTTGTCGGGCAATCAGCCCCAGCATTTT.

In DNA, the CDR3 is TGTGCCAGCAGTTGGACAGCTAATAGCAATCAGCCCCAGCATTTT. Protein sequence: CASSWTANSNQPQHF. The chain combines TRBV27 with TRBJ1-5, with a weak D call TRBD1 (6 bases). V lost 4 bases and J lost 0, with 10 bases in between. CDR1 and CDR2 (germline): MNHEY, SMNVEV (reference sequence). CDR3 length equals 15 residues.

This clone was observed once. CDR3 loop: CASSPGLAGVNEQFF. CDR3 in DNA: TGTGCCAGCAGCCCTGGGCTAGCGGGGGTCAATGAGCAGTTCTTC. The chain recombines TRBV7-8 with TRBJ2-1, with TRBD2 matching over 10 bases. Trimming took 5 bases from V and 6 from J; bases not matched to a gene: 7. Germline loops: CDR1 SGHVS, CDR2 FQNEAQ. The length of the CDR3 is 15 residues.

The J gene is TRBJ1-5, the V gene TRBV12-5; tentatively, D is TRBD1 (5 bases). V was shortened by 1 base and J by 4 bases, with 17 bases between the two germline ends. This CDR3 contains 17 residues. CDR1 and CDR2 from the germline V gene are LGHNT and FRNRAP. CDR3 coding DNA: TGTGCTAGTGGTTTGGCTCCAACGGGGGAAGGGAATCAGCCCCAGCATTTT. Encoded protein: CASGLAPTGEGNQPQHF. The variable domain in full, completed from reference TRBV12-5 and TRBJ1-5, reads DARVTQTPRHKVTEMGQEVTMRCQPILGHNTVFWYRQTMMQGLELLAYFRNRAPLDDSGMPKDRFSAEMPDATLATLKIQPSEPRDSAVYFCASGLAPTGEGNQPQHFGDGTRLSIL.

The genes are TRBV3-1 (or the pseudogene TRBV3-2) and TRBJ2-1; 14 bases line up with TRBD2. Losses at the gene ends were 4 bases for V and 5 bases for J; bases not matched to a gene: 4. The CDR3 consists of 16 residues. Germline V lookup: CDR1 LGHDT, CDR2 YNNKEL (reference sequence). The CDR3 DNA reads TGTGCCAGCAGCCTAGGACTAGCGGGGGGCGACAATGAGCAGTTCTTC. It encodes CASSLGLAGGDNEQFF.

The rearrangement links TRBV7-9 to TRBJ1-2; 7 nucleotides align to TRBD1. V lost 5 bases to trimming and J lost 5 bases; unmatched junction nucleotides: 5. The germline V gene encodes CDR1 SEHNR and CDR2 FQNEAQ (reference sequence). The CDR3 extends over 13 amino acids. For the CDR3, the DNA is TGTGCCAGCAGCGAACGGGACAGTTATGGCTACACCTTC. Its translation: CASSERDSYGYTF.

This chain joins TRBV7-6 and TRBJ1-6; no reliable D call. This CDR3 has 15 amino acids. V dropped 6 bases and J dropped 11 bases, with 20 bases sitting between them. Germline values: CDR1 SGHVS, CDR2 FNYEAQ. CDR3 region: CASRDTVRVATPLHF. The CDR3 region has the DNA TGTGCCAGCAGAGACACCGTCAGAGTGGCGACACCCCTCCACTTT.

This chain joins TRBV5-4 and TRBJ1-2; 10 nucleotides align to TRBD1. The CDR3 runs to 15 residues. Germline lookup yields CDR1 SGHNT and CDR2 YYREEE (reference sequence). After removal of 4 bases from V and 7 bases from J, the junction contained 10 bases not matched to a gene. CDR3 nucleotides: TGTGCCAGCAGCGGGGGACAGGGGCCGGTCGGTGGCTACACCTTC. Amino acid sequence: CASSGGQGPVGGYTF.

V and J are TRBV7-2 and TRBJ1-1; 9 nucleotides match TRBD1. Germline lookup yields CDR1 SGHTA and CDR2 FQGNSA. V gave up 3 bases and J gave up 4 bases; unmatched junction bases: 9. The CDR3 contains 16 residues. CDR3 sequence reads: CASSFTGGAEGTEAFF. Here the CDR3 DNA reads TGTGCCAGCAGCTTTACAGGGGGCGCAGAAGGCACTGAAGCTTTCTTT.

This clone was counted once. The V call is TRBV7-2, the J call TRBJ2-5; D might be TRBD2 (6 bases). The CDR3 is made up of 14 amino acids. V lost 5 bases and J 5 bases, leaving 15 bases between the germline ends. CDR1 SGHTA and CDR2 FQGNSA come from the germline V gene. This CDR3 reads CASSLLGGMETQYF. Here the CDR3 DNA reads TGTGCCAGCAGCCTTCTGGGAGGAATGGAGACCCAGTACTTC.

This chain uses TRBV2 with TRBJ2-3, with 13 positions matching TRBD2. This CDR3 is built from 16 residues. The V and J ends lost 5 bases and 5 bases, in that order; junction bases with no gene match: 7. The germline V gene encodes CDR1 SNHLY and CDR2 FYNNEI. Written as DNA, the CDR3 is TGTGCCAGCAGTATTAGGACTAGCGGGGGTGGAGATACGCAGTATTTT. This sequence encodes CASSIRTSGGGDTQYF. The full variable domain, in which reference TRBV2 and TRBJ2-3 provide the parts outside the CDR3, is EPEVTQTPSHQVTQMGQEVILRCVPISNHLYFYWYRQILGQKVEFLVSFYNNEISEKSEIFDDQFSVERPDGSNFTLKIRSTKLEDSAMYFCASSIRTSGGGDTQYFGPGTRLTVL.

The count of this clone is one. CDR3 loop: CASSPSGGEVYEQYF. CDR3 DNA sequence: TGTGCCAGCAGTCCCAGCGGGGGGGAAGTCTACGAGCAGTACTTC. J is TRBJ2-7 and V is TRBV2; 10 positions agree with TRBD2. V gave up 5 bases and J gave up 3 bases; unmatched junction bases: 7. The CDR3 length is 15 residues. Germline loops: CDR1 SNHLY, CDR2 FYNNEI. Based on the CDR3 plus reference TRBV2 and TRBJ2-7, the full variable domain is EPEVTQTPSHQVTQMGQEVILRCVPISNHLYFYWYRQILGQKVEFLVSFYNNEISEKSEIFDDQFSVERPDGSNFTLKIRSTKLEDSAMYFCASSPSGGEVYEQYFGPGTRLTVT.

To note about this clone: Sequence at one end of the junction differs from germline and may be a read error. V is TRBV25-1 and J is TRBJ1-1, with D perhaps matching TRBD1 (6 bases). Germline-derived CDR1 and CDR2 are MGHDK and SYGVNS. CDR3 length: 14 residues. The DNA of the CDR3 is TGTGCCAGCACTGAAGGTGGGGGCAGGACTGAAGCTTTCTTT. Amino acid sequence: CASTEGGGRTEAFF.

V is TRBV9 and J is TRBJ2-1; 8 bases agree with TRBD2. V trimming: 4 bases; J trimming: 7 bases; junction bases outside the gene matches: 13. The length of the CDR3 is 16 residues. Looked up from germline, CDR1 is SGDLS and CDR2 is YYNGEE. This CDR3 is CASSPNRGGLGNEQFF. The CDR3 DNA follows: TGTGCCAGCAGCCCAAACCGGGGGGGCTTGGGTAATGAGCAGTTCTTC.

The chain couples TRBV7-2 to TRBJ1-5, with D uncertain. This CDR3 is built from 16 residues. V shed 4 bases and J shed 0 bases, with 13 bases lying between them. Germline assignment: CDR1 SGHTA and CDR2 FQGNSA. The DNA for the CDR3 is TGTGCCAGCAGCTACTTGGGAGATTATAGCAATCAGCCCCAGCATTTT. This codes for CASSYLGDYSNQPQHF.